Given below is one T cell receptor beta chain in context. Its antigen is undetermined. RNA transcripts served as template for amplifying TCR beta CDR3 sequences. First-round RT-PCR employed HTBI primers, with a second-round multiplex PCR after it. TCRdb redid the calling of the multiplex PCR reads with MiXCR, one entry per CDR3 protein. The top ten clones hold 3.5% to 4.5% of a sample with a few hundred thousand distinct CDR3 sequences, about two fifths of them seen once. CDR3 length: 15 amino acids. J lost 7 bases, V lost 4 bases, and 12 bases had no gene match. Germline values: CDR1 MNHEY, CDR2 SVGAGI. This record comes from a study of Graves' ophthalmopathy and Graves' hyperthyroidism. As for the study in general: Stable hyperthyroidism meant no progression to ophthalmopathy within 18 months of follow-up. Study-wide findings and caveats: A model of 13 signatures distinguished ophthalmopathy from stable hyperthyroidism at around 90% sensitivity and 81.08% specificity.

The sequencing input was peripheral blood or thyroid tissue (not recorded which). This TCR was sampled from an adult man with Graves' hyperthyroidism. The rearrangement links TRBV6-5 to TRBJ2-7; 8 bases are a match to TRBD1. DNA of the CDR3: TGTGCCAGCAGTTCTATAGCGACAGGGGTTGAGGAGCAGTACTTC. Translated: CASSSIATGVEEQYF.